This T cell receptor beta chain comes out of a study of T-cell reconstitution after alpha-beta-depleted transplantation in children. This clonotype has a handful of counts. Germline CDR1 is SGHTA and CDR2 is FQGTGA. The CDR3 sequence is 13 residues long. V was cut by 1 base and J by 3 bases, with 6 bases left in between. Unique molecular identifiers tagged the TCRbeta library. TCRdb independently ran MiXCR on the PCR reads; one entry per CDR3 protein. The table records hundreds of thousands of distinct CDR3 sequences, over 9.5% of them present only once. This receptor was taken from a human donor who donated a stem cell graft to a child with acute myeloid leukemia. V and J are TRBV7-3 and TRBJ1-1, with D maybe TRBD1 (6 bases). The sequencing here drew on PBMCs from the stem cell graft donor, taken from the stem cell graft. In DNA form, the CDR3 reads TGTGCCAGCAGCTTAAACAGGGACACTGAAGCTTTCTTT. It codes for CASSLNRDTEAFF.